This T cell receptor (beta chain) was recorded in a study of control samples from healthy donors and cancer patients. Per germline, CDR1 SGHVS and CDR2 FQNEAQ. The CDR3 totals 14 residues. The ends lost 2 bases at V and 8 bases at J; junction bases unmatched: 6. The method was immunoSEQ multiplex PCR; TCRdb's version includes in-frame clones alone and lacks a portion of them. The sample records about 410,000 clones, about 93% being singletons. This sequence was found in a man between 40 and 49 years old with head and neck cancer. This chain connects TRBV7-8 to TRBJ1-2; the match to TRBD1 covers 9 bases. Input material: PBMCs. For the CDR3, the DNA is TGTGCCAGCAGCTTATTGGGACAGGGCGAGGGCTACACCTTC. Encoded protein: CASSLLGQGEGYTF. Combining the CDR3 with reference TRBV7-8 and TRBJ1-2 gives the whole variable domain GAGVSQSPRYKVAKRGQDVALRCDPISGHVSLFWYQQALGQGPEFLTYFQNEAQLDKSGLPSDRFFAERPEGSVSTLKIQRTQQEDSAVYLCASSLLGQGEGYTFGSGTRLTVV.